This T cell receptor beta chain was documented in a study of blood T cell repertoires in COVID-19. Only in-frame clones appear in the TCRdb table, and some are missing; sequencing was by immunoSEQ multiplex PCR. The table lists approximately 260,000 clones, 82% of them singletons. V lost 6 bases and J lost 8, with 19 bases in between. The CDR3 has 14 residues. CDR1 and CDR2 (germline): MNHEY, SVGAGI. This TCR came from a woman at least 80 years old with active or convalescent COVID-19. The chain couples TRBV6-5 to TRBJ1-2, with a weak D call TRBD1 (5 bases). Input material: peripheral blood. CDR3 protein: CASSSYPGTMGYTF. The CDR3 region has the DNA TGTGCCAGCAGCTCATACCCCGGGACTATGGGCTACACCTTC.